This T cell receptor (beta chain) was captured by sequencing in a study of CD8 T cells in ankylosing spondylitis. TCRdb reprocessed the 5' RACE reads with MiXCR, giving one entry per CDR3 protein. The repertoire holds some 840,000 distinct CDR3 sequences, with 12% as singletons. The CDR3 runs 16 residues. Germline trimming cut 1 base from V and 4 bases from J; bases unmatched to any gene: 1. Germline V gives CDR1 LNHNV, CDR2 YYDKDF (reference sequence). General study findings and limits: Seven to nine highly homologous variants made up a TCR beta motif, and this motif appeared characteristic of ankylosing spondylitis blood.

The sample holds a few counts of this clonotype. Its specificity is unknown. The chain is built from TRBV15 and TRBJ2-3; 14 bases match TRBD2. This clonotype was obtained from a male donor with ankylosing spondylitis. The sequenced sample consisted of blood, either unsorted or a sorted T cell fraction (not recorded which). CDR3 in amino acids: CATSRATSGRADTQYF. For the CDR3, the DNA is TGTGCCACCAGCAGAGCGACTAGCGGGAGGGCAGATACGCAGTATTTT.